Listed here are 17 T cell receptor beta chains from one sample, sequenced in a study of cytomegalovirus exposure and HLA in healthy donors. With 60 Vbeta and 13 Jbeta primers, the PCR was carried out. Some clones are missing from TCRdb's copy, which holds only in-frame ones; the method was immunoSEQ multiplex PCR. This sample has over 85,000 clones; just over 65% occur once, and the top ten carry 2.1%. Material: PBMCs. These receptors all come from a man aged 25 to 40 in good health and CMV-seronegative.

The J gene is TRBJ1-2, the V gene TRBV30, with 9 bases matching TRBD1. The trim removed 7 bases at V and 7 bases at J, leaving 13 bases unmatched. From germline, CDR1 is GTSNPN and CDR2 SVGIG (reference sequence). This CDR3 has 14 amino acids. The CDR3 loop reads CASPRGTGTVGYTF. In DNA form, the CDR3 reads TGTGCCTCCCCCCGGGGGACAGGGACAGTTGGCTACACCTTC.

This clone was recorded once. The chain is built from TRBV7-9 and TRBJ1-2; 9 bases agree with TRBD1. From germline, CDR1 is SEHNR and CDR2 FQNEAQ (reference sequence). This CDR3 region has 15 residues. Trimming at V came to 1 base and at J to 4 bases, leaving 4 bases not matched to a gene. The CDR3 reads CASSLGTGDAYGYTF. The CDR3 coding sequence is TGTGCCAGCAGCTTAGGGACAGGGGATGCCTATGGCTACACCTTC.

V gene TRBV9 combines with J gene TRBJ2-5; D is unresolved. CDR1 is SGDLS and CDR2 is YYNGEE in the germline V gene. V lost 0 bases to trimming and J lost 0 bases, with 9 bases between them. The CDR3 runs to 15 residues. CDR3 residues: CASSVGDNDQETQYF. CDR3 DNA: TGTGCCAGCAGCGTAGGAGACAACGACCAAGAGACCCAGTACTTC.

The CDR3 DNA reads as TGTGCCAGCAGCAAGGGGACACTCAACACCATATATTTT. Translated, it gives CASSKGTLNTIYF. V usage is TRBV6-5 and J usage is TRBJ1-3; D perhaps matches TRBD1 (6 bases). The germline V gene has CDR1 MNHEY and CDR2 SVGAGI. The CDR3 totals 13 residues. Trimming took 6 bases from V and 7 from J, leaving 13 bases between them.

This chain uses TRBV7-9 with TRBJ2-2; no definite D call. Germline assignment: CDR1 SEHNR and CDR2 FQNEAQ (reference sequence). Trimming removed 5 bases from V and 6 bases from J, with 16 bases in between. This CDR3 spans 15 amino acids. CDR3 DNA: TGTGCCAGCAGCGCGAAGACTTTGTTCGCCGGGGAGCTGTTTTTT. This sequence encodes CASSAKTLFAGELFF.

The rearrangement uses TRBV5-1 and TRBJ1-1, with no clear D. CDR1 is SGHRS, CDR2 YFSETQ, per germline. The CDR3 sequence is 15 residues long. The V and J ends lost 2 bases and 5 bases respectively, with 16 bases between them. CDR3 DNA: TGCGCCAGCAGCTTCGATTCTCCCGGGGTGACTGAAGCTTTCTTT. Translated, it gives CASSFDSPGVTEAFF.

The CDR3: CASRSQGWGGYTF. CDR3 bases: TGTGCCAGCAGATCACAGGGGTGGGGAGGCTACACCTTC. The chain combines TRBV6-5 with TRBJ1-2, with 7 bases identical to TRBD1. The CDR3 runs to 13 residues. Germline trimming cut 6 bases from V and 8 bases from J; bases unmatched to any gene: 9. From germline, CDR1 is MNHEY and CDR2 SVGAGI.

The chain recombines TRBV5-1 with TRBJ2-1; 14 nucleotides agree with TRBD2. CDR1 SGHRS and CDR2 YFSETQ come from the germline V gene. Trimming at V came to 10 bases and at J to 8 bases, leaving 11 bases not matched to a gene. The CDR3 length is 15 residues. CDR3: CASYSGTSGSYEQFF. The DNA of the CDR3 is TGCGCCTCCTATTCCGGGACTAGCGGGAGTTATGAGCAGTTCTTC.

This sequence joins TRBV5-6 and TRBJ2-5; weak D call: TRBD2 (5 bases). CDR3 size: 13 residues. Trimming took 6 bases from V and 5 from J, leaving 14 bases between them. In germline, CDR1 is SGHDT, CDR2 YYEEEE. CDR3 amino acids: CASTWGSGETQYF. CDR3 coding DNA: TGTGCCAGCACCTGGGGATCGGGGGAGACCCAGTACTTC.

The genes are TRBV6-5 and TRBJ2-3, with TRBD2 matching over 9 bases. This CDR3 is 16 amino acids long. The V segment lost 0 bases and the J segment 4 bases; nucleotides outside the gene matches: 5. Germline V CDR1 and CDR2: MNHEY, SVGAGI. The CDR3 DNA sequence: TGTGCCAGCAGTTACTCGGGTAGCGGGAGAGCAGATACGCAGTATTTT. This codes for CASSYSGSGRADTQYF.

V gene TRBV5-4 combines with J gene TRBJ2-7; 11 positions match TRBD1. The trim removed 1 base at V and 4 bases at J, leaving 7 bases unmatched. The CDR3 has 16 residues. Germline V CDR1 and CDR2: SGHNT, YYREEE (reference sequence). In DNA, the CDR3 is TGTGCCAGCAGCTTGCTCGGGACAGGGGGGGGGTACGAGCAGTACTTC. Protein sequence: CASSLLGTGGGYEQYF.

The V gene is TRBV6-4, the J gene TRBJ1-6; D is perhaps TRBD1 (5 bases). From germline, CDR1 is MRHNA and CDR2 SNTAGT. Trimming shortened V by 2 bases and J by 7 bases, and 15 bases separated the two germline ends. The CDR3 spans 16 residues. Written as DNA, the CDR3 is TGTGCCAGCAGTGACGACGGGGGAAGCCCCAATTCACCCCTCCACTTT. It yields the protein CASSDDGGSPNSPLHF.

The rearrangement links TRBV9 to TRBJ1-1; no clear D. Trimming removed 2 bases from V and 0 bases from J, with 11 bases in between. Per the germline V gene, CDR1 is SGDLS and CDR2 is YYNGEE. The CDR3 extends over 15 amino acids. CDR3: CASSVLSAMNTEAFF. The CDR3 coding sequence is TGTGCCAGCAGCGTCCTGTCCGCGATGAACACTGAAGCTTTCTTT. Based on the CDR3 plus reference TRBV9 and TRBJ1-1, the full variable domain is DSGVTQTPKHLITATGQRVTLRCSPRSGDLSVYWYQQSLDQGLQFLIQYYNGEERAKGNILERFSAQQFPDLHSELNLSSLELGDSALYFCASSVLSAMNTEAFFGQGTRLTVV.

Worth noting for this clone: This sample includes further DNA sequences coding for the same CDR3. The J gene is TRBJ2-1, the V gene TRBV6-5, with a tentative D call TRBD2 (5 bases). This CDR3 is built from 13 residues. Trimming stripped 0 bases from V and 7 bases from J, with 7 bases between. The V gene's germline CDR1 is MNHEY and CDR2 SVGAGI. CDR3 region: CASSYSRGNEQFF. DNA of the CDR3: TGTGCCAGCAGTTACTCTCGGGGAAATGAGCAGTTCTTC.

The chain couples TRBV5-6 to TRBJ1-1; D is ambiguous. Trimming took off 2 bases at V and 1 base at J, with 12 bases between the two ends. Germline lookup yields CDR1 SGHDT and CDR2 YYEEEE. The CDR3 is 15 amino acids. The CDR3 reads CASSFNPAGNTEAFF. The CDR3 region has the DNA TGTGCCAGCAGCTTCAACCCGGCAGGGAACACTGAAGCTTTCTTT.

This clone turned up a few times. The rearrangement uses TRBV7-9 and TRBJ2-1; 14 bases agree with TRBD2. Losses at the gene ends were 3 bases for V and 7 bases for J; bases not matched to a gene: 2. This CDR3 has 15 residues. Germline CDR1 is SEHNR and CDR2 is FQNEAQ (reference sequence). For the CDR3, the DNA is TGTGCCAGCAGCTTGACTAGCGGGAGGGTGAATGAGCAGTTCTTC. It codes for CASSLTSGRVNEQFF. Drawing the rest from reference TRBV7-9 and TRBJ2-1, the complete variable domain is DTGVSQNPRHKITKRGQNVTFRCDPISEHNRLYWYRQTLGQGPEFLTYFQNEAQLEKSRLLSDRFSAERPKGSFSTLEIQRTEQGDSAMYLCASSLTSGRVNEQFFGPGTRLTVL.

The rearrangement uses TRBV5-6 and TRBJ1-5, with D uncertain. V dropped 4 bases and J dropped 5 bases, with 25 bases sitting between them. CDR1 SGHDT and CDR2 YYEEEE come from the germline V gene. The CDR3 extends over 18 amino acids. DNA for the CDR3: TGTGCCAGCAGCCCTACTGATGGGGTTTCGCGGGTTTATCAGCCCCAGCATTTT. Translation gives CASSPTDGVSRVYQPQHF. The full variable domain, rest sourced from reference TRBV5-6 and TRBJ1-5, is DAGVTQSPTHLIKTRGQQVTLRCSPKSGHDTVSWYQQALGQGPQFIFQYYEEEERQRGNFPDRFSGHQFPNYSSELNVNALLLGDSALYLCASSPTDGVSRVYQPQHFGDGTRLSIL.